Detailed here is one T cell receptor beta chain. What this receptor recognizes is not known. No per-base quality is available; no much larger clone lies one base away. The CDR3 measures 16 amino acids from cysteine to phenylalanine. The sequence is cut down to CDR3 DNA, 48 bases in frame from base 1. CDR1 and CDR2 are drawn from the germline V gene: KGHDR, SFDVKD. V loses 4 bases of germline sequence and J loses 0 bases, and the interval between the two ends is 11 bases. These data are taken from a study of T cell responses to AZD1222 COVID-19 vaccine listed by TCRdb under 2021. In the study overall: AZD1222 recipients given second doses at about 4 weeks or at about 12 weeks were pooled, since spike-specific TCR depth and breadth were not found to differ between the two schedules. TCR sequencing covered some 240 trial participants: 200 to 220 given two doses of AZD1222 and 26 given two doses of MenACWY control vaccine. Enrollment into the trials was organized by age into subgroups of 18-55, 56-69 and 70-plus years, and those subgroups contained about 160, 30 and 59 TCR-sequenced participants, respectively.

The sample's time point label, in plain terms: baseline before first vaccination. Vaccinee samples were obtained from the UK trials COV001 and COV002, which included a single-blind randomized controlled phase 2/3 trial of AZD1222 (ChAdOx1 nCoV-19) in healthy adults. For TCRbeta chain sequencing, PBMC samples were collected from trial participants at day 0 and at day 28 after the second dose. What the work shows at the level of the full study, not this receptor alone: Reportedly, almost half of the unique spike-specific TCRs recognized epitopes lying outside the regions that are mutated in the B.1.351 and B.1.1.7 variants. In the small 56-69-year group, the increase in depth fell short of significance, most likely because of low power. Because no day 14 peak-response samples were available, the repertoires could be characterized only after the peak T cell response. Most participants were white British and females outnumbered males, and the authors suggested that clonal diversity may have been underestimated. Conclusions about previously exposed vaccinees are limited because only a handful of AZD1222 recipients were SARS-CoV-2 seropositive at baseline. After two AZD1222 doses, spike-specific TCR breadth and depth were significantly higher than at day 0 and than in MenACWY recipients. Vaccine-associated CD4 TCRs spanned the whole spike protein, with dominant responses in regions 160-218 and 743-854.

The CDR3 regions of human TCRbeta chains were analyzed by immunosequencing. The authors processed their data as follows. Repertoire TCRs were matched against a reference library of SARS-CoV-2-specific TCRs generated with the MIRA antigen-specificity platform. Breadth was defined as the fraction of unique TCRs that were SARS-CoV-2-associated. Depth was defined as the fraction of total T cells that were SARS-CoV-2-associated. Using the MIRA data, every spike-specific TCR was mapped to the spike region that the TCR reacted to and assigned to either a CD4 or a CD8 class. Log10-transformed breadth and depth values were compared by one-way ANOVA with Sidak's multiple comparisons tests. Drawn from immuneACCESS, this table holds only the in-frame rearrangements with V and J called that TCRdb kept. Clones are partly lost; checked studies trace under half to an unresolved V gene and leave the rest unexplained. V and J calls and clone size are given by that table; D and trimming were obtained from the DNA. For this sample the table gives more than 75,000 clones, of which roughly 94% were detected only once. Jointly, the top ten make up less than 6.5% of the sample.

The rearrangement combines TRBV24-1 with TRBJ2-2; confidence is insufficient to name the D gene. Specimen: peripheral blood, collected on day 0 of AZD1222 vaccination. This receptor was identified in an adult in good health. CDR3 sequence: CATSEPGSANTGELFF. The DNA reads as follows: TGTGCCACCAGTGAGCCCGGCTCCGCGAACACCGGGGAGCTGTTTTTT.